The next 5 T cell receptor beta chains were all read from a single sample in a study of spatial heterogeneity in lung cancer. The time point here: blood at routine non-recurrence follow-up after resection. TCRdb processed the 5' RACE reads anew with MiXCR; each CDR3 protein has one entry. The data contain around 29,000 distinct CDR3 sequences, less than 11% of them seen just once; the ten biggest clones take up around 27%. Material: PBMCs, obtained at follow-up. The receptors stem from a female donor with early-stage non-small cell lung cancer.

This clonotype was counted at least ten times. The V and J genes are TRBV9 and TRBJ2-1, with D possibly TRBD2 on 5 matching bases. The CDR3 runs 15 residues. Trimming took off 4 bases at V and 0 bases at J, with 11 bases between the two ends. Germline values: CDR1 SGDLS, CDR2 YYNGEE. Here the CDR3 reads CASSHEGSSYNEQFF. The CDR3 DNA reads as TGTGCCAGCAGCCACGAGGGTAGCTCCTACAATGAGCAGTTCTTC.

This clonotype turned up a few times. J is TRBJ2-7 and V is TRBV7-9; perhaps TRBD1 as D (5 bases). Per the germline V gene, CDR1 is SEHNR and CDR2 is FQNEAQ (reference sequence). V was clipped by 1 base and J by 7 bases, with 29 bases between them. This CDR3 is 19 amino acids long. The CDR3 DNA sequence: TGTGCCAGCAGCTTAGACATGATGGGGCCGGAGTGGCCGAATCGGGAGCAGTACTTC. It is translated as CASSLDMMGPEWPNREQYF. The full variable domain, in which reference TRBV7-9 and TRBJ2-7 provide the parts outside the CDR3, is DTGVSQNPRHKITKRGQNVTFRCDPISEHNRLYWYRQTLGQGPEFLTYFQNEAQLEKSRLLSDRFSAERPKGSFSTLEIQRTEQGDSAMYLCASSLDMMGPEWPNREQYFGPGTRLTVT.

The CDR3 sequence: CASSLTGTVYNEQFF. The CDR3 DNA reads TGTGCCAGCAGTTTAACCGGGACAGTCTACAATGAGCAGTTCTTC. The V call is TRBV6-2 or TRBV6-3, the J call TRBJ2-1, with TRBD1 identical over 7 bases. The V segment lost 4 bases and the J segment 3 bases; nucleotides outside the gene matches: 6. The V gene's germline CDR1 is MNHEY and CDR2 SVGEGT. CDR3 size: 15 residues.

This clonotype was seen only a few times. The CDR3 loop reads CAISEVVNTEAFF. Written as DNA, the CDR3 is TGTGCCATCAGTGAAGTGGTGAACACTGAAGCTTTCTTT. This chain joins TRBV10-3 and TRBJ1-1, with unresolved D. Germline assignment: CDR1 ENHRY and CDR2 SYGVKD. CDR3 length: 13 amino acids. Trimming took 3 bases from V and 0 from J, leaving 5 bases between them.

This clonotype was observed a few times. The chain carries TRBV7-9 and TRBJ1-6; D remains unclear. CDR3 size: 12 residues. CDR1 SEHNR and CDR2 FQNEAQ come from the germline V gene (reference sequence). The ends were cut back, 1 base at V and 9 bases at J, with 4 bases in the middle. The CDR3 DNA reads TGTGCCAGCAGCTTAGTCGGTTCACCCCTCCACTTT. It is translated as CASSLVGSPLHF.